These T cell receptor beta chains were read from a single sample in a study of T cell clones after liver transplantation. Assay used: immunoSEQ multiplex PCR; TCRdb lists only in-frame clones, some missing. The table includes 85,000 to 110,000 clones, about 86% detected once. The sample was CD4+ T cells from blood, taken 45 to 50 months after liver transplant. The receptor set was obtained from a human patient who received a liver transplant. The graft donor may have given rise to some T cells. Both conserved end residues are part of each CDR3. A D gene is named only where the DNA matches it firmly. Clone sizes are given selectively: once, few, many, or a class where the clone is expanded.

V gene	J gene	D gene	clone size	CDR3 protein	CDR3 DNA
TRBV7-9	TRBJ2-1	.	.	CASSFRDTFMDEQFF	TGTGCCAGCAGCTTCCGGGACACTTTTATGGATGAGCAGTTCTTC
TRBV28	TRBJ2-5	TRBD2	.	CASSYTSGRVQTQYF	TGTGCCAGCAGTTATACTAGCGGGAGGGTGCAGACCCAGTACTTC
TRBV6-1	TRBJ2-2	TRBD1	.	CASRTGQGARGELFF	TGTGCCAGCAGGACGGGACAGGGGGCCCGCGGGGAGCTGTTTTTT
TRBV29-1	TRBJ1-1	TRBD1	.	CSVVKGARGTEAFF	TGCAGCGTTGTTAAGGGGGCGCGGGGCACTGAAGCTTTCTTT
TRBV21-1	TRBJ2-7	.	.	CASSKGLSSYEQYF	TGTGCCAGCAGCAAAGGTCTCAGCTCCTACGAGCAGTACTTC
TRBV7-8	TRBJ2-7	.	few	CASSRLTTRSYEQYF	TGTGCCAGCAGCCGACTGACGACACGATCCTACGAGCAGTACTTC
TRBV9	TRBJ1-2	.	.	CASSARESGYTF	TGTGCCAGCAGCGCCCGAGAGTCTGGCTACACCTTC
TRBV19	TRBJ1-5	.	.	CASRRTPSYSNQPQHF	TGTGCCAGTAGGCGGACACCTAGCTATAGCAATCAGCCCCAGCATTTT
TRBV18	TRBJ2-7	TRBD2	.	CASSPTSGESSYEQYF	TGTGCCAGCTCACCTACTAGCGGGGAGAGCTCCTACGAGCAGTACTTC
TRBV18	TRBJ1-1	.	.	CASSPLDLNTEAFF	TGTGCCAGCTCACCACTCGATTTGAACACTGAAGCTTTCTTT
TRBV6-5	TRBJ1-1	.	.	CASSYSRRGDTEAFF	TGTGCCAGCAGTTACTCGAGGCGCGGGGACACTGAAGCTTTCTTT
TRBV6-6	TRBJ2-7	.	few	CATRGPQGIDEQYF	TGTGCCACCCGTGGTCCTCAGGGGATCGACGAGCAGTACTTC
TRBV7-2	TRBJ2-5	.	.	CASSPDDTQGKTQYF	TGTGCCAGCAGCCCTGATGATACTCAAGGGAAGACCCAGTACTTC
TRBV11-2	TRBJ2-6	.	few	CASSPITSTGTGANVLTF	TGTGCCAGCAGCCCAATAACGTCAACAGGGACCGGGGCCAACGTCCTGACTTTC
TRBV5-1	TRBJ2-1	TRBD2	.	CASSLLASGSSYNEQFF	TGCGCCAGCAGTCTCCTGGCTAGCGGGAGTTCCTACAATGAGCAGTTCTTC
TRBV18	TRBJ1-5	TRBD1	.	CASSPGTGGGNQPQHF	TGTGCCAGCTCACCCGGAACAGGGGGCGGGAATCAGCCCCAGCATTTT
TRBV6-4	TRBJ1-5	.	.	CASSDREGNQPQHF	TGTGCCAGCAGTGACAGGGAGGGGAATCAGCCCCAGCATTTT
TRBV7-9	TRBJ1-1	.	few	CASSLAALNTEAFF	TGTGCCAGCAGCCTCGCAGCCCTGAACACTGAAGCTTTCTTT
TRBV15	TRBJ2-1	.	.	CATSRPYNEQFF	TGTGCCACCAGCAGACCCTACAATGAGCAGTTCTTC
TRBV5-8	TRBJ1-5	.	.	CASSLELAGVQPQHF	TGTGCCAGCAGCTTGGAATTGGCAGGGGTTCAGCCCCAGCATTTT
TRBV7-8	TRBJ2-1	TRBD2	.	CASSLQGGAPTEFF	TGTGCCAGCAGCCTCCAGGGAGGGGCCCCCACCGAGTTCTTC
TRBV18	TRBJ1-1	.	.	CASSPYARGMNTEAFF	TGTGCCAGCTCACCCTACGCGCGGGGGATGAACACTGAAGCTTTCTTT
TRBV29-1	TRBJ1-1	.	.	CSVERQGGGEAFF	TGCAGCGTTGAACGGCAGGGTGGAGGTGAAGCTTTCTTT
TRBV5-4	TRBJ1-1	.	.	CASSHPNTEAFF	TGTGCCAGCAGCCACCCGAACACTGAAGCTTTCTTT
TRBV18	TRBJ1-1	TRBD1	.	CASSSDRTNTEAFF	TGTGCCAGCTCATCGGACAGGACGAACACTGAAGCTTTCTTT
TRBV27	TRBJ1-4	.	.	CASSFLPGSGEKLFF	TGTGCCAGCAGTTTCCTCCCAGGGTCGGGTGAAAAACTGTTTTTT
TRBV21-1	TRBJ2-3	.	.	CASSEKMRKERDRRDTQYF	TGTGCCAGCAGCGAAAAAATGAGGAAAGAGCGGGACCGCCGGGATACGCAGTATTTT
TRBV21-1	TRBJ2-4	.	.	CASSKGRGEAKNIQYF	TGTGCCAGCAGCAAAGGTCGGGGGGAAGCCAAAAACATTCAGTACTTC
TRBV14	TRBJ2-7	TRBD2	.	CASSEGLAGNTYEQYF	TGTGCCAGCAGCGAAGGACTAGCGGGAAACACCTACGAGCAGTACTTC
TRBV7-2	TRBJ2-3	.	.	CASSLAPGAGTDTQYF	TGTGCCAGCAGCTTAGCTCCCGGGGCGGGTACAGATACGCAGTATTTT
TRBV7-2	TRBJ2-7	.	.	CASSLGQKYEQYF	TGTGCCAGCAGCTTAGGACAGAAATACGAGCAGTACTTC
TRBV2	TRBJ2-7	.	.	CASSFIGYEQYF	TGTGCCAGCAGTTTCATAGGCTACGAGCAGTACTTC
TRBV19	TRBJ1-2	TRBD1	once	CASSIAPWTGDGYTF	TGTGCCAGTAGTATAGCCCCTTGGACAGGGGATGGCTACACCTTC
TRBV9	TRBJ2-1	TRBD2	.	CASSVRLAGGDEQFF	TGTGCCAGCAGCGTACGCCTAGCGGGAGGTGATGAGCAGTTCTTC
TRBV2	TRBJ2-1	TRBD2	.	CATGTSVAYNEQFF	TGTGCCACAGGGACTAGCGTCGCCTACAATGAGCAGTTCTTC